This T cell receptor (beta chain) was sequenced during a study of response to subunit inactivated influenza vaccine. Germline CDR1 and CDR2: SGHTA and FQGNSA. This CDR3 region has 13 residues. V was pared by 5 bases and J by 3 bases, with 11 bases between. One entry per CDR3 protein results from TCRdb running MiXCR on the RT-PCR reads. Of about 540,000 distinct CDR3 sequences in the sample, around 25% were seen once. The same specimen was also included in a second study, on T cells expressing NK-cell markers. This second report adds: In generating TCR beta cDNA, 5'RACE template switching with UMIs was used. HCMV serostatus: seven of eight sequenced donors positive, one negative. Sorting was restricted to alpha-beta TCR T cells by an anti-gamma-delta TCR antibody in several experiments. Leadership of the CD3+CD56-NKG2C+ fraction also belonged to these clonotypes in a handful of donors. Specificity for HCMV among expanded NKG2C+ T cell clones was not established.

The sample consisted of CD4+ T cells sorted from PBMCs, taken 11 to 12 days after vaccination. The TCR originated in a man over 45 who received an inactivated influenza vaccine. The chain employs TRBV7-2 and TRBJ2-7; no definite D call. The CDR3 DNA reads TGTGCCAGCAGCCCGGGCAGGTTCTACGAGCAGTACTTC. This translates into CASSPGRFYEQYF.